One sample yielded the 3 T cell receptor beta chains listed below, sequenced in a study of cytomegalovirus exposure and HLA in healthy donors. Some clones are missing from TCRdb's copy, which holds only in-frame ones; the method was immunoSEQ multiplex PCR. The sample yields 100,000 to 150,000 clones, approximately 92% seen once. Sequenced input: PBMCs. The receptors shown here come from a woman aged 18-29 years in good health and CMV-seronegative.

This clone was observed once. The chain uses TRBV29-1 and TRBJ2-7; D remains unclear. The CDR3 loop spans 11 amino acids. Germline V gene data show CDR1 as SQVTM and CDR2 as ANQGSEA. V lost 2 bases and J 7 bases, leaving 9 bases between the germline ends. This CDR3 is CSVERAGEQYF. CDR3 nucleotides: TGCAGCGTTGAAAGAGCCGGGGAGCAGTACTTC.

The chain recombines TRBV7-8 with TRBJ2-7; D remains unclear. V lost 1 base, J lost 4 bases, and 14 bases lay in between. The germline V gene encodes CDR1 SGHVS and CDR2 FQNEAQ. The CDR3 has 15 residues. The CDR3 here is CASSLVPSQKYEQYF. The CDR3, as DNA: TGTGCCAGCAGCTTAGTTCCTAGTCAAAAGTACGAGCAGTACTTC.

This chain uses TRBV2 with TRBJ1-5, with a tentative D call TRBD1 (6 bases). The V and J ends lost 5 bases and 1 base respectively, with 9 bases between them. This CDR3 has 14 residues. Per germline, CDR1 SNHLY and CDR2 FYNNEI. CDR3 region: CASSNRESNQPQHF. The CDR3 nucleotides are TGTGCCAGCAGTAACAGGGAGAGCAATCAGCCCCAGCATTTT.